The clone carrying this TCR beta chain was observed at least ten times. Its antigen is not identified. This record belongs to a study of neurological immune-mediated disorders. Study-level findings and limits: It was HTLV-1-associated myelopathy that showed the most TCR clonal expansion, while multiple sclerosis showed the least, falling below healthy controls. Across subjects, no CDR3 amino acid sequence appeared in expanded clones of more than one subject, a finding that suggested private repertoires in all groups.

As for the cDNA, it was generated by 5'RACE with 10-nucleotide random UMIs. A single record per CDR3 protein comes from TCRdb applying MiXCR to the 5' RACE reads. The sample shows tens of thousands of distinct CDR3 sequences, roughly 13% of them seen only once. The sample's time point: longitudinal time-point 1 (baseline). The material sequenced was PBMCs. The TCR originated in a female donor with HTLV-1-associated myelopathy (HAM/TSP).

CDR3 amino acids: CASSLGSRGAGELFF. The CDR3, as DNA: TGTGCCAGCAGTTTGGGTTCTAGAGGGGCCGGGGAGCTGTTTTTT. The chain couples TRBV12-3 or TRBV12-4 to TRBJ2-2, with D possibly called TRBD1 or TRBD2 (5 bases each). V lost 3 bases, J lost 6 bases, and 14 bases lay in between. CDR3 length equals 15 residues.